These T cell receptor beta chains were read from a single sample in a study of blood T cells in healthy people across ages. TCRdb re-derived calls from the 5' RACE reads in MiXCR, one entry per CDR3 protein. The sample has about 1 million distinct CDR3 sequences; 45% are singletons. The sample comprised blood. The origin of the receptors is a woman in her fifties or sixties in good health. The CDR3 runs from the conserved cysteine through the conserved F or W.

>TRBV18|TRBJ2-1
CASSPRTSDGQDEQFF
>TRBV7-2|TRBJ2-5
CASSLVGNHPSDEQYF
>TRBV20-1|TRBJ2-5
CSASGAETQYF
>TRBV20-1|TRBJ2-7
CSAMGGRAYEQYF
>TRBV7-9|TRBJ2-7
CAITGTHSYEQYF
>TRBV6-6|TRBJ1-5
CASSPRWGSSNQPQHF
>TRBV25-1|TRBJ2-7
CAGSEYNRVQYF
>TRBV20-1|TRBJ2-5
CSASRVQTQYF
>TRBV5-8|TRBJ1-6
CASSRTQRGSPLHF
>TRBV20-1|TRBJ2-3
CSARVEASADTQYF
>TRBV6-1|TRBJ2-7
CASSEEAGVGYEQYF
>TRBV12-3/TRBV12-4|TRBJ2-5
CASSVRRDQETQYF
>TRBV25-1|TRBJ2-7
CASSDTGVYEQYF
>TRBV5-1|TRBJ2-5
CASNPGLAQETQYF
>TRBV6-5|TRBJ2-5
CASRYGRLEGTQYF
>TRBV5-6|TRBJ1-5
CASSLGTPGVAQHF
>TRBV21-1|TRBJ2-4
CASYGTGTKNIQYF
>TRBV7-3|TRBJ2-7
CASSLRRFPQSYEQYF
>TRBV5-1|TRBJ2-5
CASSLEAGPYTETQYF
>TRBV29-1|TRBJ2-5
CSVGQYQETQYF
>TRBV7-9|TRBJ2-7
CASSFPGSHNEQYF
>TRBV5-1|TRBJ2-1
CASSLEWNEQFF
>TRBV10-2|TRBJ2-5
CASSDRVTQYF
>TRBV20-1|TRBJ1-2
CSAHPEGGGDYGYTF
>TRBV12-3/TRBV12-4|.
CASSFSGRRYEQYF
>TRBV29-1|TRBJ2-5
CSVRDRQETQYF
>TRBV29-1|TRBJ2-1
CSVEETGAYNEQFF